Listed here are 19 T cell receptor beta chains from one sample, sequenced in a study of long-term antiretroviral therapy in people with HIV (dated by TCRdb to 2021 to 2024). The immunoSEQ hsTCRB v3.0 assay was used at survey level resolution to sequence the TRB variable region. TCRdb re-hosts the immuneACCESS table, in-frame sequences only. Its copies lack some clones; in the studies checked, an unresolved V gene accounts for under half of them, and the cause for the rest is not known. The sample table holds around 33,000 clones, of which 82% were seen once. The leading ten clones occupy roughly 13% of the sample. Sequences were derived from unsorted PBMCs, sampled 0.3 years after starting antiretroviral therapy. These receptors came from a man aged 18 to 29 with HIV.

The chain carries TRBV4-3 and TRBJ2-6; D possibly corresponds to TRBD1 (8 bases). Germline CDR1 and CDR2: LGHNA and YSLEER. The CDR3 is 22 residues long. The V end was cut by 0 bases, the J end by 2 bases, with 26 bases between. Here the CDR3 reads CASSQDLGGRARGQPGANVLTF. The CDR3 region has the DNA TGCGCCAGCAGCCAAGATTTGGGGGGGCGAGCCAGGGGGCAACCTGGGGCCAACGTCCTGACTTTC.

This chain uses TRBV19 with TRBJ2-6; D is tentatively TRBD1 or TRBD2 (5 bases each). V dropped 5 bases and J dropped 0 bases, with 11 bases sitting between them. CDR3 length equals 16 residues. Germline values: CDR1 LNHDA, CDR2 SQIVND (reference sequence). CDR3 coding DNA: TGTGCCAGTAGTCTCACAGGACTCTCTGGGGCCAACGTCCTGACTTTC. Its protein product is CASSLTGLSGANVLTF.

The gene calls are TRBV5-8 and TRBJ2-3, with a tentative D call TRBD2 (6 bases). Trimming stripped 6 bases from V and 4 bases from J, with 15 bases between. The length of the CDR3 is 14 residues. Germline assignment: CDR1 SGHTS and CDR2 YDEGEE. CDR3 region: CASTEGGGSDTQYF. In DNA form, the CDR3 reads TGTGCCAGCACCGAAGGTGGGGGGTCAGATACGCAGTATTTT.

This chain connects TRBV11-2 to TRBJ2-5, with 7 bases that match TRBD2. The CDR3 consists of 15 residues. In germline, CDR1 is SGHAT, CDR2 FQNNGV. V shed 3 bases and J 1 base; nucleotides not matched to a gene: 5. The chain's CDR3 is CASSLSSGFQETQYF. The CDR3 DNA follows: TGTGCCAGCAGCTTGAGTAGCGGGTTCCAAGAGACCCAGTACTTC.

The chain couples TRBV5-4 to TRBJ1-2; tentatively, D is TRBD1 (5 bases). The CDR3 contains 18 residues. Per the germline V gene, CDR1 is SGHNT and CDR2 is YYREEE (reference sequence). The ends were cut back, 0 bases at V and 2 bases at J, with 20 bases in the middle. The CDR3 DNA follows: TGTGCCAGCAGCTTGGGAGAAGGGGCTTATAATGGAAACTATGGCTACACCTTC. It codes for CASSLGEGAYNGNYGYTF.

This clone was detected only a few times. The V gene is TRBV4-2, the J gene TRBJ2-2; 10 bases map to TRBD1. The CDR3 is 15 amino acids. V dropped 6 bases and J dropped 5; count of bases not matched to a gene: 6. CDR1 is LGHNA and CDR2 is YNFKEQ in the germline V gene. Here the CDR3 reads CASRSGTGDTGELFF. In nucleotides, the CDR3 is TGTGCCAGCAGATCCGGGACAGGGGATACCGGGGAGCTGTTTTTT.

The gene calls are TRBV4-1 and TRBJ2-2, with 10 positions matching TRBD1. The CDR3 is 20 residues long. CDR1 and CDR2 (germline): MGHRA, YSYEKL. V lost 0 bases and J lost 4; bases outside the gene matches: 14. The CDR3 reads CASSQDKRDRGARGTGELFF. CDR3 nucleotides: TGCGCCAGCAGCCAAGACAAAAGGGACAGGGGTGCCCGAGGCACCGGGGAGCTGTTTTTT.

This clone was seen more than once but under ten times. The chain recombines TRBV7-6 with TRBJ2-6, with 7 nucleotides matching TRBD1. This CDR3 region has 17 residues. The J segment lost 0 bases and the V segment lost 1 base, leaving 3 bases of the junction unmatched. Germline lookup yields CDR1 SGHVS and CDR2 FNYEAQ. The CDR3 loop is CASSLEGTDSGANVLTF. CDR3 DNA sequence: TGTGCCAGCAGCTTAGAGGGGACAGACTCTGGGGCCAACGTCCTGACTTTC.

CDR3: CASSEAGSTNTEAFF. CDR3 coding DNA: TGTGCCAGCAGTGAGGCAGGGTCTACGAACACTGAAGCTTTCTTT. The V call is TRBV6-1, the J call TRBJ1-1, with D maybe TRBD1 (5 bases). CDR1 is MNHNS, CDR2 SASEGT, per germline. The V and J ends lost 3 bases and 1 base respectively, with 12 bases between them. This CDR3 is 15 amino acids long.

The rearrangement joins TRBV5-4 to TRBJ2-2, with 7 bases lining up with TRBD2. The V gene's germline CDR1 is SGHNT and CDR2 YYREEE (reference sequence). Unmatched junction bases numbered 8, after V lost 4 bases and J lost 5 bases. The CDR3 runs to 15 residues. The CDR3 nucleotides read TGTGCCAGCAGCCAAGATATGGGAGGGACCGGGGAGCTGTTTTTT. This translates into CASSQDMGGTGELFF.

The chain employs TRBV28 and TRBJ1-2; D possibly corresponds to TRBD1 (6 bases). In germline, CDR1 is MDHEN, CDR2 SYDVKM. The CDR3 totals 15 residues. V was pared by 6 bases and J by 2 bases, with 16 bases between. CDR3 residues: CASSTRDTSNYGYTF. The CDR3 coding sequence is TGTGCCAGCAGCACCAGGGACACATCAAACTATGGCTACACCTTC.

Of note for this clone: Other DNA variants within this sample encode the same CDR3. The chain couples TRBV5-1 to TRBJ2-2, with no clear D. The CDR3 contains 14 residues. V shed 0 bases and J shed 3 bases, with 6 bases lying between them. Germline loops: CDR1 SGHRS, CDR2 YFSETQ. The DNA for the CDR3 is TGCGCCAGCAGCTTGGCTGGGTACACCGGGGAGCTGTTTTTT. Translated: CASSLAGYTGELFF.

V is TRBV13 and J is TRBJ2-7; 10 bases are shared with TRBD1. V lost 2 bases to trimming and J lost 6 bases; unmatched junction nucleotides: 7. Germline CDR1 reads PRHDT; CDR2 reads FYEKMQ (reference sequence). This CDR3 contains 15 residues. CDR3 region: CASSLITRDRGEQYF. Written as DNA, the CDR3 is TGTGCCAGCAGCTTAATTACGCGGGACAGGGGCGAGCAGTACTTC.

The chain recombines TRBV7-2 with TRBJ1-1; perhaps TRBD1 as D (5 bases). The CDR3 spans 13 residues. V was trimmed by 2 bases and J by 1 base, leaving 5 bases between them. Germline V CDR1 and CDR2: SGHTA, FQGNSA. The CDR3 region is CASSLQGNTEAFF. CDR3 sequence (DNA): TGTGCCAGCAGCTTACAGGGGAACACTGAAGCTTTCTTT.

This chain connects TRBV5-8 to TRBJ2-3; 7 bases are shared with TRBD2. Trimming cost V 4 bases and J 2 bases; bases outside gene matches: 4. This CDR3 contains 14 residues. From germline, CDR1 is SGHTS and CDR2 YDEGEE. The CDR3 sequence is CASSREEDTDTQYF. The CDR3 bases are TGTGCCAGCAGCCGGGAGGAGGACACAGATACGCAGTATTTT.

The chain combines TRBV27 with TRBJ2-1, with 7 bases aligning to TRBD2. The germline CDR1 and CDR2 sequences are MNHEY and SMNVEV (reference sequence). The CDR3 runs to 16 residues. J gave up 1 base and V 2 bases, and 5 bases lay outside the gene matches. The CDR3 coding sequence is TGTGCCAGCAGTTTACTCCACGGGGGGTCCTACAATGAGCAGTTCTTC. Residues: CASSLLHGGSYNEQFF.

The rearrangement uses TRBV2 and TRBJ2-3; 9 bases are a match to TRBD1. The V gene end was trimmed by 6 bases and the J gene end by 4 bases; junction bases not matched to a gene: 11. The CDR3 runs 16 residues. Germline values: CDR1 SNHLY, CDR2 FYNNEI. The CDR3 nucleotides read TGTGCCAGCAGGGTACAGGGGGCCTTTAATTCAGATACGCAGTATTTT. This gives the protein CASRVQGAFNSDTQYF. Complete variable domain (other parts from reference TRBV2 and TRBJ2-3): EPEVTQTPSHQVTQMGQEVILRCVPISNHLYFYWYRQILGQKVEFLVSFYNNEISEKSEIFDDQFSVERPDGSNFTLKIRSTKLEDSAMYFCASRVQGAFNSDTQYFGPGTRLTVL.

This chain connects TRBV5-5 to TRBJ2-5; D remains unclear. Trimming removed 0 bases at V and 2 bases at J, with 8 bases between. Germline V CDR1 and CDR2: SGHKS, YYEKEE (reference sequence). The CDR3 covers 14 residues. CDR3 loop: CASSLGGIQETQYF. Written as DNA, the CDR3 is TGTGCCAGCAGCTTGGGTGGCATTCAAGAGACCCAGTACTTC.

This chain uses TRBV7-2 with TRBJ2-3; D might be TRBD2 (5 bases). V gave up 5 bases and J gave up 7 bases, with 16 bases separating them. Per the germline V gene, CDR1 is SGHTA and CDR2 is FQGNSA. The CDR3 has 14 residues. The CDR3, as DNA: TGTGCCAGCAGCCCCGGGATACCGTTGAATACGCAGTATTTT. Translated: CASSPGIPLNTQYF.